This T cell receptor beta chain was retrieved from a study of beta chain features in type 1 diabetes. Study results and caveats: Significant though moderate, a shortening of TCRB CDR3s appeared in all four CD4+ subsets of Type 1 diabetes patients. A closer apparent resemblance between naive, central memory and Treg TCRB repertoires was seen in patients than in healthy donors. Researchers cautioned that cDNA sequencing could over-represent cells with high TCR expression.

For this clone: Its target is not known.

The study reverse transcribed the entire isolated RNA, so it sequenced expressed TCRB transcripts. The repertoire was sequenced with immunoSEQ multiplex PCR; TCRdb's copy has only in-frame clones and lacks some. This table has about 270,000 clones, approximately 14% appearing once. Germline CDR1 and CDR2: PRHDT and FYEKMQ (reference sequence). The CDR3 is 17 amino acids. J gave up 1 base and V 5 bases, and 13 bases lay outside the gene matches. The TCR was taken from a woman aged 40 to 50 in good health. The material sequenced was naive CD4+ T cells from blood. The chain links TRBV13 to TRBJ1-2; TRBD1 agrees at 7 bases. The CDR3 spells CASSLTADRRSNYGYTF. The CDR3 DNA sequence: TGTGCCAGCAGCCTAACCGCGGACAGGAGAAGTAACTATGGCTACACCTTC.